The T cell receptor beta chain described here comes from a study of CD8+ T cells in alopecia areata (dated by TCRdb to 2016 to 2019). About the study as a whole: Treated patients were enrolled in an open-label pilot trial of oral tofacitinib, 5 to 10 mg twice daily, for moderate-to-severe alopecia areata. Patients received tofacitinib for 6 to 18 months and were then followed off drug for 6 months to check for delayed response and recurrence. For the treated patients, the SALT score, which quantifies what percentage of scalp surface area is affected, served as the measure of disease severity. High-throughput TCRbeta sequencing was used to examine T cell clonal expansion in alopecia areata in both the C3H/HeJ mouse model and human patients. Scalp tissue and sorted CD4+ and CD8+ peripheral blood T cells from patchy and totalis/universalis alopecia areata patients and from healthy controls were covered by human TCRbeta sequencing. Patients on tofacitinib were biopsied at baseline and after 4 and 24 weeks of treatment, and several of the patients also had a later scalp biopsy. Scalp clonality was compared across normal scalp (n=4), patchy alopecia areata scalp (n=8), and alopecia totalis/universalis scalp (n=8). RNA was extracted with the PAXgene miRNA kit for fixed scalp, the miRNeasy kit for PBMCs, and the RNeasy kit for mouse skin. Amplification of TCRbeta CDR3 regions was done by immunoSEQ multiplex PCR using 35 Vbeta forward primers and 13 Jbeta reverse primers.

To prepare the library, the immunoSEQ multiplex PCR assay was applied. RNA was extracted from all samples and reverse transcribed into cDNA as template for TCR sequencing. First-strand cDNA was synthesized using SuperScript III with a 2:1 mix of oligo-dT and random hexamers. A synthetic immune receptor repertoire was used to measure amplification bias, and any remaining bias was corrected computationally. The authors' pipeline ran thus. Raw reads were preprocessed to remove errors, and CDR3 was defined by IMGT conventions from the conserved cysteine to phenylalanine. Clonality was computed by normalizing Shannon entropy by log2 of the number of productive unique TCRs and subtracting the result from 1. Whether each scalp clone was CD4 or CD8 was inferred by checking scalp TCRbeta sequences against the CD4 and CD8 repertoires from sorted blood. TCRdb mirrors the immuneACCESS table, restricted to in-frame sequences. Some clones are absent from its copies; in checked studies, under half trace to an unresolved V gene, and the reason for the others is unknown. Clonal size and the V and J genes are those of that table, whereas D and trimming came from the DNA. The sample has about 190,000 clones on record, 60% of them singletons. The ten largest clones take up around 0.69% of the sample.

About this clone: Its antigen has not been determined. Qualities for individual bases were not recorded, and no much larger clone is one base off.

What this sample's time point label stands for: 4 weeks on oral tofacitinib. The treatment or condition label, as the study defines it: oral pan-JAK inhibitor, 5-10 mg twice daily. Lesional scalp punch biopsies and peripheral blood were obtained from alopecia areata patients. PBMCs were isolated by density centrifugation and stained for CD3, CD4 and CD8, and CD4+ and CD8+ T cells were sorted on a FACSAria. Its CDR3 holds 14 amino acids, cysteine through phenylalanine. Left in the record is the CDR3 DNA by itself, 42 bases read in frame from the first base. V gives up 6 bases and J gives up 0 bases, and the segment between their germline ends measures 7 bases. Taken from the germline V gene, the CDR1 and CDR2 loops are SGHRS and YFSETQ. The investigation overall reported the following: Tofacitinib significantly decreased scalp clonality and the number of expanded CD8+ clones among the top 100 scalp clones. Compared with mice, TCR sequences shared between patients were less clear, possibly partly because of HLA diversity across the patient population. Resident alphabeta T cells in normal human skin are also sequenced, complicating scalp TCR repertoire analysis, unlike mouse skin dominated by gammadelta T cells. During tofacitinib treatment, many expanded lesional clones stuck around in both scalp and blood, and this persistence may partly explain why relapse happens after treatment is stopped. The treated cohort was small, with a single nonresponder, so links between baseline CD8+ expansion and response need larger studies. Higher clonality and more expanded CD8+ clones were observed in lesional scalp than in normal scalp, particularly in alopecia totalis/universalis, a finding suggestive of antigenic drive.

The V and J genes are TRBV5-1 and TRBJ2-6; confidence is insufficient to name the D gene. This clonotype was obtained from a human donor with alopecia areata. Specimen: CD4+ T cells sorted from blood, collected at week 4, from a patient treated with tofacitinib. The CDR3 region has the sequence CASTPGSGANVLTF. The sequenced DNA is TGCGCCAGCACCCCGGGCTCTGGGGCCAACGTCCTGACTTTC.